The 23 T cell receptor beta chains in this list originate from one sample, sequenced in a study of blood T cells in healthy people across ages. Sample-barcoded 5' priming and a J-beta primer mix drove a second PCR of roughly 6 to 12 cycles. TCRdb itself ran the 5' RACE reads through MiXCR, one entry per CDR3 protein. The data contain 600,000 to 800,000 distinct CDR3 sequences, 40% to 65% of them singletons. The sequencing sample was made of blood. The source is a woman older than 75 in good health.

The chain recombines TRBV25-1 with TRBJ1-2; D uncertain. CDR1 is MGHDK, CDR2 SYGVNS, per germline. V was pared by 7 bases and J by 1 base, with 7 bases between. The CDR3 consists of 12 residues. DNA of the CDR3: TGTGCCAGCACAAGGAATAACTATGGCTACACCTTC. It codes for CASTRNNYGYTF.

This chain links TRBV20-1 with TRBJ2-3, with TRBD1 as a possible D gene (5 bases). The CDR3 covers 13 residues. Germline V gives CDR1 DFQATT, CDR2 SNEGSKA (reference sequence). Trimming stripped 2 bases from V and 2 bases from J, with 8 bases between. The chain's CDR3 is CSARKGITDTQYF. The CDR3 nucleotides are TGCAGTGCTAGAAAGGGGATCACAGATACGCAGTATTTT.

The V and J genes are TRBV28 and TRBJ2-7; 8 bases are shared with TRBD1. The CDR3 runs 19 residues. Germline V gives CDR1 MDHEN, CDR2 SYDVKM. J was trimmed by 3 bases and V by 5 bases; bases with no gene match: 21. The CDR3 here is CASSPSPRTGFIPYYEQYF. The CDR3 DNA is TGTGCCAGCAGTCCCTCTCCCCGGACAGGGTTTATTCCTTACTACGAGCAGTACTTC.

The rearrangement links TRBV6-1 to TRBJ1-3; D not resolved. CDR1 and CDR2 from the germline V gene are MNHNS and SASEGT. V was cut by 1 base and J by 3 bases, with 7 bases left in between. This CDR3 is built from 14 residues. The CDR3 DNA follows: TGTGCCAGCAGTGAAGGAACACTTGGAAACACCATATATTTT. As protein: CASSEGTLGNTIYF.

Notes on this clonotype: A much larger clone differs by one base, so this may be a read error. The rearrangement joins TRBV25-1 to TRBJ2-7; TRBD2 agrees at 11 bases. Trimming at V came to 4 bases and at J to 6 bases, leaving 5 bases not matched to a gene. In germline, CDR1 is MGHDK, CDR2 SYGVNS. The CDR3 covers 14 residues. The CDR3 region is CASSVWLAGGEQYF. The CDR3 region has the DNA TGTGCCAGCAGTGTATGGCTAGCGGGAGGCGAGCAGTACTTC.

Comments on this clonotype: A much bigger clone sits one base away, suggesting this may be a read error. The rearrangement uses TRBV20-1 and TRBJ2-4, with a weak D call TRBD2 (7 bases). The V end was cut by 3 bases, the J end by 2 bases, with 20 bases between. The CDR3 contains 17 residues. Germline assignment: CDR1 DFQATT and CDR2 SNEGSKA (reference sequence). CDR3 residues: CSASGEGGALSKNIQYF. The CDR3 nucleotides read TGCAGTGCTAGCGGGGAGGGGGGAGCGTTGTCCAAAAACATTCAGTACTTC.

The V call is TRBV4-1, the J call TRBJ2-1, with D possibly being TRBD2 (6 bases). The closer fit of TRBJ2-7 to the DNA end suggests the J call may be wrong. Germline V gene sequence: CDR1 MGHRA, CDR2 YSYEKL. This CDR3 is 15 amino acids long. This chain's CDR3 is CASSQEGWSYNEQYF. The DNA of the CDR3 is TGCGCCAGCAGCCAGGAGGGATGGTCCTACAATGAGCAGTACTTC.

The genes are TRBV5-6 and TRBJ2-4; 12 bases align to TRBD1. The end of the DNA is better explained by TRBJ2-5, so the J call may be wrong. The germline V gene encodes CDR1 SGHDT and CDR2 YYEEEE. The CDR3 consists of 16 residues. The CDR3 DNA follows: TGTGCCAGCAGCTTGGTTGGGACAGGGGGCCAGGAGACCCAGTACTTC. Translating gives CASSLVGTGGQETQYF.

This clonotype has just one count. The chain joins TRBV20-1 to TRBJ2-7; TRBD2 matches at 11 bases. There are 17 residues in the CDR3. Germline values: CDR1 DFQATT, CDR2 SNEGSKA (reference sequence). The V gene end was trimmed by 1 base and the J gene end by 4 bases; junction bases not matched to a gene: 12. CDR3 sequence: CSARVPYSGRASYEQYF. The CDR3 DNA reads TGCAGTGCTAGAGTCCCCTATAGCGGGAGGGCCTCTTACGAGCAGTACTTC.

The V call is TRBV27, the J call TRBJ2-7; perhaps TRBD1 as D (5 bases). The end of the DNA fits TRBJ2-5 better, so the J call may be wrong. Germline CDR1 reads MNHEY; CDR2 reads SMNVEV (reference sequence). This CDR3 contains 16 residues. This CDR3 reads CASSLSVRASLETQYF. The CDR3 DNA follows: TGTGCCAGCAGTTTATCCGTCAGGGCGAGTTTGGAGACCCAGTACTTC.

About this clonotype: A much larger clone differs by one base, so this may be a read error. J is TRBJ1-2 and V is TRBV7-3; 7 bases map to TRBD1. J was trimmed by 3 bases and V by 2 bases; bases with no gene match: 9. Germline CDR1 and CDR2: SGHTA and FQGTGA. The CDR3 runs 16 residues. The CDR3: CASSLHRDSQYYGYTF. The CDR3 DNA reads TGTGCCAGCAGCTTACACCGGGACAGCCAATACTATGGCTACACCTTC. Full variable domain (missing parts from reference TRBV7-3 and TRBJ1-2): GAGVSQTPSNKVTEKGKYVELRCDPISGHTALYWYRQSLGQGPEFLIYFQGTGAADDSGLPNDRFFAVRPEGSVSTLKIQRTERGDSAVYLCASSLHRDSQYYGYTFGSGTRLTVV.

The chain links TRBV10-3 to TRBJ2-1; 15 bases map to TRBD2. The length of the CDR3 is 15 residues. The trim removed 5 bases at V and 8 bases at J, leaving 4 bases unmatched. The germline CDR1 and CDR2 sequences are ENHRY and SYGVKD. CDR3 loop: CAISNGTSGRYEQFF. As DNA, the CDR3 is TGTGCCATCAGTAACGGGACTAGCGGGAGGTATGAGCAGTTCTTC.

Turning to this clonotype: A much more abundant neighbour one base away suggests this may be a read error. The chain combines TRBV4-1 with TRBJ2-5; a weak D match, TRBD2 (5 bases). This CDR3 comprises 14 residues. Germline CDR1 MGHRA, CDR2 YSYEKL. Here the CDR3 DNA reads TGCGCCGGCAGCCAAGAATCGAGGCCGGGAACCCAGTACTTC. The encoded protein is CAGSQESRPGTQYF.

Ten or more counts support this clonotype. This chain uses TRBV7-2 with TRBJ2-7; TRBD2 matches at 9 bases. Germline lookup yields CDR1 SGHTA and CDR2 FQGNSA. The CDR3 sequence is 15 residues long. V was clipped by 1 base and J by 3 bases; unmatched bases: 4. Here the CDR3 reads CASSLDAGGYYEQYF. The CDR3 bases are TGTGCCAGCAGCTTAGATGCGGGAGGGTACTACGAGCAGTACTTC.

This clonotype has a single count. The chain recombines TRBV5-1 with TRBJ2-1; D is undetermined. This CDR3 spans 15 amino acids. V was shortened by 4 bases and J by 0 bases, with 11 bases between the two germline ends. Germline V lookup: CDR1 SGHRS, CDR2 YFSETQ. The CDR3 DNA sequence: TGCGCCAGCAGCCTACAGTGTAGCTCCTACAATGAGCAGTTCTTC. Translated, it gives CASSLQCSSYNEQFF.

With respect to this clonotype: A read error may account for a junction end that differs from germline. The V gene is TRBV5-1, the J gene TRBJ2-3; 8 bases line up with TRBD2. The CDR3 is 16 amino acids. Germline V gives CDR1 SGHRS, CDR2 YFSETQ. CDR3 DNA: TGCGCCGGCAGCCCCAGGCCGGACGCGGGGGGAGATACGCAGTATTTT. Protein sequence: CAGSPRPDAGGDTQYF. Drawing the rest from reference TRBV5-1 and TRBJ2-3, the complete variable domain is KAGVTQTPRYLIKTRGQQVTLSCSPISGHRSVSWYQQTPGQGLQFLFEYFSETQRNKGNFPGRFSGRQFSNSRSEMNVSTLELGDSALYLCAGSPRPDAGGDTQYFGPGTRLTVL.

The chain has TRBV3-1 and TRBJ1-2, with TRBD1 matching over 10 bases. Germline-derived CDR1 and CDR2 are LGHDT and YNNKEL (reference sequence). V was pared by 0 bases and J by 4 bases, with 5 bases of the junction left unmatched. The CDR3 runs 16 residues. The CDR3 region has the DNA TGTGCCAGCAGCCAAGATATGACAGGGGGCGCCTATGGCTACACCTTC. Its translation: CASSQDMTGGAYGYTF.

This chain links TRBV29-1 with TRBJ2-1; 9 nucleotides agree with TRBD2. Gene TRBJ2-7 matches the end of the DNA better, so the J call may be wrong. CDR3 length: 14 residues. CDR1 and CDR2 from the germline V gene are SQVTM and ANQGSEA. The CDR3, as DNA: TGCAGCGTTGAACGCGGGAGGGTATACAATGAGCAGTACTTC. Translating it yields CSVERGRVYNEQYF.

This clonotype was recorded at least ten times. CDR3 DNA sequence: TGTGCCAGCAGCTTAGAGGCATTCGCAACTAATGAAAAACTGTTTTTT. Translated, it gives CASSLEAFATNEKLFF. The V and J genes are TRBV7-8 and TRBJ1-4; D not certain. The germline V and J ends were trimmed by 1 base and 0 bases, with 9 bases remaining between them. The V gene's germline CDR1 is SGHVS and CDR2 FQNEAQ. The CDR3 runs to 16 residues.

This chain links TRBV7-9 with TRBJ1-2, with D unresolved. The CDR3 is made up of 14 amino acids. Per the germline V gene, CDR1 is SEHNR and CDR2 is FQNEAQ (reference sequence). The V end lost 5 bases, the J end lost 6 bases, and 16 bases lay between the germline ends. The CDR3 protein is CASSGGETINGYTF. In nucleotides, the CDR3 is TGTGCCAGCAGCGGCGGAGAGACGATCAATGGCTACACCTTC.

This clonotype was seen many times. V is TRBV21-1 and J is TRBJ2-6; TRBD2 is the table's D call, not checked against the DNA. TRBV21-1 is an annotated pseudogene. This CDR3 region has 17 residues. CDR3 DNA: TGTGCCAGCAGCAAAGCTCGCTGGGACTTCACAGCCAACGTCCTGACTTTC. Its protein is CASSKARWDFTANVLTF.

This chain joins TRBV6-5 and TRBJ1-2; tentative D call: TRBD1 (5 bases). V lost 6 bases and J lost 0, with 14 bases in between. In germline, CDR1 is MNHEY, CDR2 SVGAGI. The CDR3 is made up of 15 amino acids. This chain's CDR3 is CASRTGEGANYGYTF. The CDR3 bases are TGTGCCAGCAGAACGGGGGAGGGAGCTAACTATGGCTACACCTTC.

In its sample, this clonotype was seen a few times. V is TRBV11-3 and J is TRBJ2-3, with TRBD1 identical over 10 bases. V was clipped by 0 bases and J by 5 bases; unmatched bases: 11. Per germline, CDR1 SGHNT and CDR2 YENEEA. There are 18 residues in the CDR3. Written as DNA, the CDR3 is TGTGCCAGCAGCTTAGACCACCAAAGCGGGACAGGGGAAGATACGCAGTATTTT. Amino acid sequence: CASSLDHQSGTGEDTQYF.